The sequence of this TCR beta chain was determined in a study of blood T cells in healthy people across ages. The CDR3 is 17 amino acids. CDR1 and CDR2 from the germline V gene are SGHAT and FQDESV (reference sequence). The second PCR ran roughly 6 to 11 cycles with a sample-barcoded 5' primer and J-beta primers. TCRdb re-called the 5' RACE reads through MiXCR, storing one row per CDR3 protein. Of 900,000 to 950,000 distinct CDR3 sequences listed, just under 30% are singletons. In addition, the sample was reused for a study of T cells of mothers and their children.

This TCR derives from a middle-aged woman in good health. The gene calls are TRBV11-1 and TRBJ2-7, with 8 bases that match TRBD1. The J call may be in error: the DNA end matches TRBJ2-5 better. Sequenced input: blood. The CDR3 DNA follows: TGTGCCAGCAGCAAAAGCAGGTCAGGGGGCGCGGGGGAGACCCAGTACTTC. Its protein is CASSKSRSGGAGETQYF.